A selection of T cell receptor beta chains follows, all from one sample in a study of cytomegalovirus exposure and HLA in healthy donors. The data were produced by immunoSEQ multiplex PCR, yet TCRdb's version contains in-frame clones alone and is incomplete. The sample includes some 120,000 clones, 80% to 85% seen only once; the top ten take 2% to 2.5%. The source material was PBMCs. These receptors came from a woman between 40 and 50 years old in good health and CMV-seronegative. The CDR3 runs from the conserved cysteine through the conserved F or W. The D gene is left open where the match is weak. Where a row states a size, it is once, few, many or the class of an expanded clone; other rows omit it.

TRBJ2-1	TRBV5-6	TRBD2	NA	CASSLSSGSRLKYEQFF	TGTGCCAGCAGCTTGTCTAGCGGGAGTCGGCTAAAGTATGAGCAGTTCTTC
TRBJ1-3	TRBV5-1	NA	once	CASRPSSSGNTIYF	TGCGCCAGCAGGCCCTCCAGTTCTGGAAACACCATATATTTT
TRBJ2-7	TRBV19	NA	NA	CASSMGDKGLEQYF	TGTGCCAGTAGTATGGGTGACAAAGGCCTGGAGCAGTACTTC
TRBJ2-2	TRBV11-3	TRBD2	once	CASSPIAGAGELFF	TGTGCCAGCAGCCCGATAGCGGGAGCTGGGGAGCTGTTTTTT
TRBJ2-2	TRBV2	TRBD1	NA	CASRATGNLYTGELFF	TGTGCCAGCAGGGCGACAGGGAATCTCTACACCGGGGAGCTGTTTTTT
TRBJ2-7	TRBV11-2	NA	NA	CASSGYGGRGGEQYF	TGTGCCAGCAGCGGGTACGGGGGGAGAGGGGGCGAGCAGTACTTC
TRBJ1-1	TRBV5-1	NA	few	CASSHNRENTEAFF	TGCGCCAGCAGCCACAACAGGGAGAACACTGAAGCTTTCTTT
TRBJ1-2	TRBV2	TRBD1	NA	CAYQHGDSYYGYTF	TGTGCCTACCAGCACGGGGACAGTTACTATGGCTACACCTTC
TRBJ2-7	TRBV2	TRBD2	NA	CAIFGGARSEQYF	TGTGCCATCTTCGGGGGGGCGCGGAGCGAGCAGTACTTC
TRBJ1-1	TRBV19	NA	NA	CASSTGWNTEAFF	TGTGCCAGTAGTACAGGGTGGAACACTGAAGCTTTCTTT
TRBJ2-1	TRBV5-1	NA	NA	CASKVGAGDEQFF	TGCGCCAGCAAGGTGGGGGCAGGGGATGAGCAGTTCTTC
TRBJ2-1	TRBV19	TRBD1	NA	CASSIEGGKVYNEQFF	TGTGCCAGTAGTATAGAAGGGGGCAAGGTTTACAATGAGCAGTTCTTC
TRBJ2-3	TRBV6-5	NA	NA	CAAARGGSTDTQYF	TGTGCCGCAGCACGGGGTGGGAGCACAGATACGCAGTATTTT
TRBJ1-1	TRBV18	TRBD1	NA	CASSQGQGVTEAFF	TGTGCCAGCTCACAGGGACAGGGTGTAACTGAAGCTTTCTTT
TRBJ1-5	TRBV2	NA	NA	CASSIYSDQPQHF	TGTGCCAGCAGTATTTACAGTGATCAGCCCCAGCATTTT
TRBJ2-1	TRBV7-2	TRBD1	NA	CASNSRQGSSYNEQFF	TGTGCCAGCAACTCTCGACAGGGTAGCTCCTACAATGAGCAGTTCTTC
TRBJ1-1	TRBV19	NA	NA	CASSLEGLGPAFF	TGTGCCAGTAGTTTGGAGGGTCTGGGCCCAGCTTTCTTT
TRBJ1-2	TRBV4-1	TRBD1	NA	CASSQGQNYGYTF	TGCGCCAGCAGCCAGGGACAGAACTATGGCTACACCTTC
TRBJ1-1	TRBV7-9	TRBD1	NA	CASSWRDRGHPEAFF	TGTGCCAGCAGCTGGAGGGACAGGGGGCACCCTGAAGCTTTCTTT
TRBJ2-7	TRBV29-1	NA	once	CSVAGDNYEQYF	TGCAGCGTTGCAGGGGATAACTACGAGCAGTACTTC
TRBJ2-2	TRBV5-1	TRBD1	NA	CASSQDVPGQGYAGELFF	TGCGCCAGCAGCCAAGACGTGCCGGGACAGGGGTATGCCGGGGAGCTGTTTTTT
TRBJ2-1	TRBV19	NA	NA	CASSRTYNEQFF	TGTGCCAGTAGCCGAACTTACAATGAGCAGTTCTTC
TRBJ1-2	TRBV28	NA	NA	CASSFEGEPYGYTF	TGTGCCAGCAGTTTTGAGGGGGAACCCTATGGCTACACCTTC
TRBJ1-1	TRBV30	NA	NA	CAWDRDTRAEAFF	TGTGCCTGGGATAGGGATACTAGGGCTGAAGCTTTCTTT
TRBJ2-1	TRBV4-2	TRBD2	NA	CASSQLTSGGAGNEQFF	TGTGCCAGCAGCCAACTGACTAGCGGGGGGGCGGGCAATGAGCAGTTCTTC
TRBJ1-2	TRBV7-2	TRBD1	NA	CASSSTNRDRGEGYTF	TGTGCCAGCAGCTCGACGAACCGGGACAGGGGAGAGGGCTACACCTTC
TRBJ2-7	TRBV13	TRBD2	NA	CASSPPAAAGGTYEQYF	TGTGCCAGCAGCCCGCCCGCCGCAGCGGGGGGTACCTACGAGCAGTACTTC
TRBJ2-7	TRBV6-1	NA	few	CASRLGQGTYEQYF	TGTGCCAGCAGGTTGGGGCAGGGGACCTACGAGCAGTACTTC
TRBJ1-1	TRBV2	NA	NA	CASSRGQANTEAFF	TGTGCCAGCAGTCGGGGACAAGCGAACACTGAAGCTTTCTTT
TRBJ1-2	TRBV5-1	NA	NA	CASSLLQQPFRDYTF	TGCGCCAGCAGCTTGCTCCAACAGCCATTTAGAGACTACACCTTC
TRBJ2-7	TRBV9	NA	NA	CASSVRSGLIYEQYF	TGTGCCAGCAGCGTCCGGTCGGGTCTAATATACGAGCAGTACTTC
TRBJ2-7	TRBV6-1	TRBD2	NA	CASSGGLVSYEQYF	TGTGCCAGCAGTGGGGGACTAGTTTCCTACGAGCAGTACTTC
TRBJ2-5	TRBV19	TRBD2	once	CASSLREDQETQYF	TGTGCCAGTAGTCTACGGGAGGACCAAGAGACCCAGTACTTC
TRBJ1-1	TRBV4-1	NA	few	CASSPSPGGPEAFF	TGCGCCAGCAGCCCATCCCCCGGGGGACCTGAAGCTTTCTTT
TRBJ1-3	TRBV9	TRBD1	once	CASSMPGQGSGNTIYF	TGTGCCAGCAGCATGCCGGGACAGGGATCTGGAAACACCATATATTTT
TRBJ2-7	TRBV27	TRBD2	NA	CASAPGLAGGNEQYF	TGTGCCAGCGCGCCCGGGCTAGCGGGAGGCAACGAGCAGTACTTC
TRBJ1-2	TRBV9	NA	NA	CASSLQGVGYTF	TGTGCCAGCAGCCTACAGGGTGTTGGCTACACCTTC
TRBJ2-3	TRBV19	TRBD2	NA	CASSPGTKLTDTQYF	TGTGCCAGTAGCCCCGGGACTAAACTCACAGATACGCAGTATTTT
TRBJ1-2	TRBV29-1	TRBD1	NA	CSVEDRDRGSYGYTF	TGCAGCGTTGAAGATCGGGACAGGGGAAGCTATGGCTACACCTTC
TRBJ2-7	TRBV10-3	NA	NA	CATRGGAYEQYF	TGTGCCACCAGGGGAGGGGCCTACGAGCAGTACTTC
TRBJ2-7	TRBV18	TRBD1	NA	CASSSVGTEAYEQYF	TGTGCCAGCTCATCCGTAGGGACAGAAGCCTACGAGCAGTACTTC
TRBJ2-1	TRBV11-2	TRBD1	NA	CASSFGQGAYNEQFF	TGTGCCAGCAGTTTCGGACAGGGGGCTTACAATGAGCAGTTCTTC
TRBJ1-1	TRBV7-2	TRBD1	NA	CASRYRGDTEAFF	TGTGCCAGCAGGTACAGGGGAGACACTGAAGCTTTCTTT
TRBJ1-2	TRBV21-1	NA	NA	CASSKSNNYGYTF	TGTGCCAGCAGCAAATCAAATAACTATGGCTACACCTTC
TRBJ1-2	TRBV5-1	NA	NA	CASSLGADNYGYTF	TGCGCCAGCAGCTTGGGTGCGGATAACTATGGCTACACCTTC
TRBJ2-1	TRBV7-9	NA	NA	CSSSLVQGKGNEQFF	TGTTCCAGCAGCTTAGTACAGGGAAAAGGCAATGAGCAGTTCTTC